This T cell receptor (beta chain) was captured by sequencing in a study of CD8 T cells in Susac syndrome. Germline values: CDR1 MGHDK, CDR2 SYGVNS. Deletions cut 8 bases from V and 13 bases from J, with 12 bases between. This CDR3 is built from 10 residues. CD8+ and CD4+ T cells taken from blood had their TCR beta sequenced. While CD8+ and CD4+ T cells were isolated negatively, TEMRA cells were enriched by FACS. RNA in amounts of 0.5 to 1 ug was reverse transcribed with random hexamers. The immunoSEQ assay covered 54 Vbeta and 13 Jbeta segments for CDR3. TCRdb fed the immunoSEQ multiplex PCR reads into MiXCR, producing one record per CDR3 protein. The data show around 270,000 distinct CDR3 sequences, approximately 89% seen once.

The sequencing sample was made of CD8+ T cells from PBMCs. The V call is TRBV25-1, the J call TRBJ2-1; tentative D call: TRBD2 (6 bases). This TCR was sampled from a human donor with multiple sclerosis. This CDR3 is CASRGLGQFF. DNA for the CDR3: TGTGCCAGCCGGGGGTTGGGACAGTTCTTC.